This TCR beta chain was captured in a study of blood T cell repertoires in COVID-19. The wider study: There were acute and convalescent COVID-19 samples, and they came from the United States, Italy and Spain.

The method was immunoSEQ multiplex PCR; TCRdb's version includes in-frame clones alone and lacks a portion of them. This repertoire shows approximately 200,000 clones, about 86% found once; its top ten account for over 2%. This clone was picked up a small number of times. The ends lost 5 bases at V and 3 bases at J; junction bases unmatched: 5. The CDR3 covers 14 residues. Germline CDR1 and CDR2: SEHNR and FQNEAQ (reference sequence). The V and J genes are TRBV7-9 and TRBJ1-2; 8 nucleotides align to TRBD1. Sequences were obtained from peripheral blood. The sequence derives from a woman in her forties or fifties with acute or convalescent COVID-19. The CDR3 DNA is TGTGCCAGCAGCCCGACAGGGGATCACTATGGCTACACCTTC. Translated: CASSPTGDHYGYTF.